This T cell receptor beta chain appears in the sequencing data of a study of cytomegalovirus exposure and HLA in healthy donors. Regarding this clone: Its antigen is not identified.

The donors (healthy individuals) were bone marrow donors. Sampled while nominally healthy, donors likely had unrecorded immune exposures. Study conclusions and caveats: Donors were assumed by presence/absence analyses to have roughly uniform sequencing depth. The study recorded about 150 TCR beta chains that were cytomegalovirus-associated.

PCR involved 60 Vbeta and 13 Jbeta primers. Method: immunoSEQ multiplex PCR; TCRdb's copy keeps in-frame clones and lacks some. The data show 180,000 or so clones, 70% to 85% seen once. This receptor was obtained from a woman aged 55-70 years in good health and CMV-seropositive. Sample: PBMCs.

DNA for the CDR3: TGTGCCAGCAGCCAAGATGTTCGTGGAGGCAATCAGCCCCAGCATTTT. Translating gives CASSQDVRGGNQPQHF. This chain joins TRBV4-2 and TRBJ1-5; no clear D gene. The CDR3 totals 16 residues. Trimming shortened V by 0 bases and J by 2 bases, and 11 bases separated the two germline ends. Germline CDR1 is LGHNA and CDR2 is YNFKEQ.